Presented here are 29 T cell receptor beta chains from one specimen sequenced in a study of T-cell reconstitution after alpha-beta-depleted transplantation in children. Preparing the TCRbeta library involved the use of unique molecular identifiers. One entry per CDR3 protein, called by TCRdb with MiXCR from the PCR reads. The repertoire holds a few hundred thousand distinct CDR3 sequences, about a sixth seen once, with roughly 27% in the top ten. This specimen consisted of PBMCs, mostly from graft donor cells, obtained 360 days after TCRalphabeta/CD19-depleted stem cell transplant. All receptors derive from a boy less than two years old who had a stem cell transplant for Wiskott-Aldrich syndrome, so the T cells may come from the graft donor.

This chain joins TRBV29-1 and TRBJ1-1; the match to TRBD1 covers 8 bases. The V gene end was trimmed by 1 base and the J gene end by 0 bases; junction bases not matched to a gene: 7. CDR1 is SQVTM and CDR2 is ANQGSEA in the germline V gene. The CDR3 contains 16 residues. CDR3 nucleotide sequence: TGCAGCGTTGAAGGCAGGGGGCGTAACTTGAACACTGAAGCTTTCTTT. Amino acids: CSVEGRGRNLNTEAFF.

V is TRBV12-3 or TRBV12-4 and J is TRBJ2-4, with D maybe TRBD2 (5 bases). Trimming left V 6 bases short and J 0 bases short, with 15 bases between. The CDR3 contains 16 residues. The CDR3 DNA reads TGTGCCAGCAGGCGTACAGCCGGGGTAGCCAAAAACATTCAGTACTTC. It encodes CASRRTAGVAKNIQYF.

This clonotype has more than one count but fewer than ten. Sequence at one end of the junction differs from germline and may be a read error. The chain couples TRBV20-1 to TRBJ2-7; D possibly corresponds to TRBD1 (6 bases). Germline values: CDR1 DFQATT, CDR2 SNEGSKA (reference sequence). The CDR3 has 13 amino acids. The DNA of the CDR3 is TGCAGTGCCAGAGGACAGCGGTACTACGAGCAGTACTTC. Its protein is CSARGQRYYEQYF.

This clonotype was seen a few times. The gene calls are TRBV7-8 and TRBJ2-7; D possibly corresponds to TRBD2 (6 bases). CDR1 is SGHVS, CDR2 FQNEAQ, per germline. V gave up 10 bases and J gave up 3 bases, with 19 bases separating them. The CDR3 runs to 14 residues. In nucleotides, the CDR3 is TGTGCCACCCGGGCCCAGGGAGGTAGCTACGAGCAGTACTTC. The encoded protein is CATRAQGGSYEQYF.

This clonotype was counted between two and nine times. The chain recombines TRBV9 with TRBJ2-5; TRBD2 aligns across 8 bases. Germline V gene lookup returns CDR1 SGDLS and CDR2 YYNGEE. This CDR3 is 15 amino acids long. The ends lost 2 bases at V and 5 bases at J; junction bases unmatched: 8. The DNA of the CDR3 is TGTGCCAGCAGCGTCATCGGGACTAGGGGTGAGACCCAGTACTTC. The encoded protein is CASSVIGTRGETQYF.

The V call is TRBV6-5, the J call TRBJ1-5; 7 nucleotides agree with TRBD1. The CDR3 consists of 15 residues. Germline-derived CDR1 and CDR2 are MNHEY and SVGAGI. V lost 0 bases, J lost 6 bases, and 5 bases stayed unmatched. CDR3 in amino acids: CASSYSGDRVQPQHF. In DNA form, the CDR3 reads TGTGCCAGCAGTTACTCAGGAGACAGGGTTCAGCCCCAGCATTTT.

The sample holds many counts of this clonotype. This CDR3 reads CASSLGHTNTEAFF. In DNA, the CDR3 is TGTGCCAGCAGCTTGGGACATACGAACACTGAAGCTTTCTTT. The chain combines TRBV11-1 with TRBJ1-1; TRBD1 might be the D (6 bases). Between the trimmed V and J ends, which lost 3 bases and 1 base, there was a span of 9 bases. Germline V CDR1 and CDR2: SGHAT, FQDESV (reference sequence). The CDR3 runs 14 residues.

V and J are TRBV24-1 and TRBJ2-1; D might be TRBD2 (6 bases). The germline V gene encodes CDR1 KGHDR and CDR2 SFDVKD. This CDR3 has 16 residues. V lost 4 bases, J lost 5 bases, and 17 bases lay in between. CDR3 loop: CATSDLRLDGNNEQFF. Written as DNA, the CDR3 is TGTGCCACCAGTGACCTCAGACTAGATGGAAACAATGAGCAGTTCTTC.

This chain links TRBV12-3 or TRBV12-4 with TRBJ1-1, with TRBD1 as a possible D gene (6 bases). V was trimmed by 4 bases and J by 7 bases, leaving 13 bases between them. This CDR3 comprises 13 residues. CDR3 DNA: TGTGCCAGCAGTTCAACAGGGAGGAGTGAAGCTTTCTTT. Translated: CASSSTGRSEAFF.

The chain is built from TRBV5-1 and TRBJ2-2; 13 bases agree with TRBD2. The V and J ends lost 4 bases and 3 bases, in that order; junction bases with no gene match: 6. From germline, CDR1 is SGHRS and CDR2 YFSETQ. The CDR3 has 17 residues. The CDR3 loop reads CASSPRLAGGHTGELFF. CDR3 in DNA: TGCGCCAGCAGCCCCCGACTAGCGGGAGGTCACACCGGGGAGCTGTTTTTT.

For the CDR3, the DNA is TGTGCCAGCAGCCAAGTCACGGGCGGGCTGTCCTACAATGAGCAGTTCTTC. It encodes CASSQVTGGLSYNEQFF. This rearrangement joins TRBV14 to TRBJ2-1, with a possible D match to TRBD2 (5 bases). Germline lookup yields CDR1 SGHDN and CDR2 FVKESK. The CDR3 contains 17 residues. Trimming removed 1 base from V and 1 base from J, with 14 bases in between. The full variable domain, completed using reference TRBV14 and TRBJ2-1, is EAGVTQFPSHSVIEKGQTVTLRCDPISGHDNLYWYRRVMGKEIKFLLHFVKESKQDESGMPNNRFLAERTGGTYSTLKVQPAELEDSGVYFCASSQVTGGLSYNEQFFGPGTRLTVL.

V usage is TRBV5-1 and J usage is TRBJ2-2; D unresolved. Trimming removed 2 bases from V and 2 bases from J, with 10 bases in between. Germline loops: CDR1 SGHRS, CDR2 YFSETQ. This CDR3 spans 15 amino acids. CDR3 amino acids: CASSFGSRNTGELFF. As DNA, the CDR3 is TGCGCCAGCAGCTTCGGGTCCAGAAACACCGGGGAGCTGTTTTTT. Filled out from reference TRBV5-1 and TRBJ2-2, the complete variable domain reads KAGVTQTPRYLIKTRGQQVTLSCSPISGHRSVSWYQQTPGQGLQFLFEYFSETQRNKGNFPGRFSGRQFSNSRSEMNVSTLELGDSALYLCASSFGSRNTGELFFGEGSRLTVL.

This chain connects TRBV7-2 to TRBJ2-1; 8 bases map to TRBD2. This CDR3 has 15 residues. Germline V CDR1 and CDR2: SGHTA, FQGNSA. V lost 4 bases, J lost 4 bases, and 6 bases stayed unmatched. The CDR3 loop reads CASSSSGLGYNEQFF. The CDR3 region has the DNA TGTGCCAGCAGCTCTTCGGGACTAGGTTACAATGAGCAGTTCTTC.

This chain uses TRBV3-1 with TRBJ2-5; 10 bases map to TRBD1. Germline CDR1 LGHDT, CDR2 YNNKEL (reference sequence). CDR3 length equals 15 residues. V trimming: 5 bases; J trimming: 7 bases; junction bases outside the gene matches: 10. Written as DNA, the CDR3 is TGTGCCAGCAGCGCGGGACAGGGGTGGGAAGGGACCCAGTACTTC. Amino acids: CASSAGQGWEGTQYF.

This clonotype was picked up a small number of times. The J gene is TRBJ2-3, the V gene TRBV29-1; D remains unclear. Germline V gene lookup returns CDR1 SQVTM and CDR2 ANQGSEA. Trimming cost V 3 bases and J 1 base, with 8 bases left between them. The CDR3 has 13 amino acids. The CDR3 DNA follows: TGCAGCGTTGAGAGAGAAGGCACAGATACGCAGTATTTT. Translation: CSVEREGTDTQYF.

The gene calls are TRBV9 and TRBJ2-3; possible D gene TRBD2, 7 bases. The V gene's germline CDR1 is SGDLS and CDR2 YYNGEE. The CDR3 is 16 amino acids. Trimming left V 3 bases short and J 4 bases short, with 18 bases between. CDR3 DNA sequence: TGTGCCAGCAGCGGTAGGGAGGGGGACTCCTCAGATACGCAGTATTTT. It specifies CASSGREGDSSDTQYF.

This chain uses TRBV11-2 with TRBJ2-3, with 12 bases fitting TRBD2. CDR3 length: 18 residues. Germline V gene lookup returns CDR1 SGHAT and CDR2 FQNNGV. With 5 bases clipped from V and 2 bases from J, the junction kept 11 bases outside the gene matches. The CDR3 region is CASSPVRSSGGVTDTQYF. DNA of the CDR3: TGTGCCAGCAGCCCCGTTAGGTCTAGCGGGGGGGTCACAGATACGCAGTATTTT.

This clonotype has a handful of counts. V usage is TRBV18 and J usage is TRBJ2-7, with 9 bases matching TRBD2. V lost 3 bases and J lost 7; bases outside the gene matches: 7. This CDR3 spans 14 amino acids. Germline V gives CDR1 KGHSH, CDR2 LQKENI. In nucleotides, the CDR3 is TGTGCCAGCTCACCCCCTAGCGGGGTTGGAGAGCAGTACTTC. Protein sequence: CASSPPSGVGEQYF.

J is TRBJ2-2 and V is TRBV19, with D possibly matching TRBD1 (6 bases). Between the trimmed V and J ends, which lost 6 bases and 6 bases, there was a span of 11 bases. This CDR3 is built from 13 residues. The V gene's germline CDR1 is LNHDA and CDR2 SQIVND (reference sequence). In DNA form, the CDR3 reads TGTGCCAGTAGGTCTGAGGGGGCCGGGGAGCTGTTTTTT. It is translated as CASRSEGAGELFF.

The gene calls are TRBV5-8 and TRBJ2-7; TRBD1 agrees at 7 bases. This CDR3 is built from 15 residues. V lost 0 bases, J lost 2 bases, and 5 bases stayed unmatched. Germline CDR1 reads SGHTS; CDR2 reads YDEGEE. CDR3 protein: CASSLGDRSTYEQYF. The DNA for the CDR3 is TGTGCCAGCAGCTTGGGGGACAGATCCACCTACGAGCAGTACTTC.

This clonotype appeared a single time. CDR3 residues: CASSEATGVTDTQYF. The DNA for the CDR3 is TGTGCCAGCAGTGAGGCGACAGGGGTAACAGATACGCAGTATTTT. The rearrangement joins TRBV2 to TRBJ2-3; 8 nucleotides match TRBD1. J gave up 3 bases and V 3 bases, and 5 bases lay outside the gene matches. Per the germline V gene, CDR1 is SNHLY and CDR2 is FYNNEI. This CDR3 region has 15 residues.

This clonotype was observed a handful of times. In DNA, the CDR3 is TGCGCCAGCAGGAAGACAGGGGTGAACACTGAAGCTTTCTTT. It yields the protein CASRKTGVNTEAFF. This chain uses TRBV10-2 with TRBJ1-1, with 8 bases aligning to TRBD1. The germline V gene has CDR1 WSHSY and CDR2 SAAADI. The ends lost 6 bases at V and 0 bases at J; junction bases unmatched: 3. This CDR3 is built from 14 residues.

This clonotype came up a few times. The V call is TRBV6-1, the J call TRBJ2-7; 7 nucleotides agree with TRBD1. The trim removed 4 bases at V and 2 bases at J, leaving 5 bases unmatched. The CDR3 is made up of 14 amino acids. Per the germline V gene, CDR1 is MNHNS and CDR2 is SASEGT. CDR3: CASSVTGDPYEQYF. CDR3 sequence (DNA): TGTGCCAGCAGTGTCACAGGGGATCCCTACGAGCAGTACTTC.

The CDR3 reads CASEGPVEETQYF. The DNA of the CDR3 is TGTGCCAGCGAGGGTCCAGTAGAAGAGACCCAGTACTTC. The chain joins TRBV9 to TRBJ2-5; a possible D gene is TRBD2 (5 bases). The CDR3 spans 13 residues. Germline V gives CDR1 SGDLS, CDR2 YYNGEE. V was pared by 7 bases and J by 3 bases, with 13 bases between. The complete variable domain, with remaining parts taken from reference TRBV9 and TRBJ2-5, reads DSGVTQTPKHLITATGQRVTLRCSPRSGDLSVYWYQQSLDQGLQFLIQYYNGEERAKGNILERFSAQQFPDLHSELNLSSLELGDSALYFCASEGPVEETQYFGPGTRLLVL.

The DNA of the CDR3 is TGTGCCAGCAGCGAGAAGTATACCCTTTTCAATGAGCAGTTCTTC. This gives the protein CASSEKYTLFNEQFF. The chain couples TRBV7-9 to TRBJ2-1; no reliable D call. Trimming removed 5 bases at V and 6 bases at J, with 17 bases between. The CDR3 spans 15 residues. Germline loops: CDR1 SEHNR, CDR2 FQNEAQ (reference sequence). Complete variable domain (other parts from reference TRBV7-9 and TRBJ2-1): DTGVSQNPRHKITKRGQNVTFRCDPISEHNRLYWYRQTLGQGPEFLTYFQNEAQLEKSRLLSDRFSAERPKGSFSTLEIQRTEQGDSAMYLCASSEKYTLFNEQFFGPGTRLTVL.

The chain recombines TRBV7-8 with TRBJ2-2; 8 bases fit TRBD1. Germline CDR1 and CDR2: SGHVS and FQNEAQ. The CDR3 runs to 17 residues. Trimming removed 1 base from V and 5 bases from J; junction bases left unmatched: 9. CDR3 sequence reads: CASSLVANRGATGELFF. The CDR3 nucleotides are TGTGCCAGCAGCTTAGTTGCGAACAGGGGGGCGACCGGGGAGCTGTTTTTT.

Only a few counts were recorded for this clonotype. V gene TRBV14 combines with J gene TRBJ2-1; TRBD2 agrees at 7 bases. Looked up from germline, CDR1 is SGHDN and CDR2 is FVKESK. Trimming took 3 bases from V and 6 from J; bases not matched to a gene: 8. The CDR3 covers 15 residues. CDR3 amino acids: CASSHFSWGGNEQFF. In DNA form, the CDR3 reads TGTGCCAGCAGCCACTTCAGCTGGGGGGGCAATGAGCAGTTCTTC.

The V call is TRBV4-2, the J call TRBJ2-6; no clear D gene. Trimming stripped 0 bases from V and 2 bases from J, with 14 bases between. The germline CDR1 and CDR2 sequences are LGHNA and YNFKEQ. The CDR3 totals 18 residues. The CDR3 sequence: CASSQDPQWATGANVLTF. The CDR3 DNA is TGTGCCAGCAGCCAAGATCCTCAGTGGGCGACTGGGGCCAACGTCCTGACTTTC.

This clonotype was picked up a small number of times. The V gene is TRBV9, the J gene TRBJ1-2, with TRBD1 identical over 10 bases. The V gene end was trimmed by 4 bases and the J gene end by 4 bases; junction bases not matched to a gene: 7. In germline, CDR1 is SGDLS, CDR2 YYNGEE. The CDR3 is 15 residues long. CDR3 sequence reads: CASSFRDRGRYGYTF. DNA of the CDR3: TGTGCCAGCAGCTTCCGGGACAGGGGACGCTATGGCTACACCTTC.